This T cell receptor (beta chain) originates from a study of beta chain features in type 1 diabetes. Study observations and caveats: A moderate, significant TCRB CDR3 shortening appeared in type 1 diabetes across four CD4+ subsets. Junctions at VDJ sites from type 1 diabetes patients had fewer insertions and more deletions.

The sequenced template was cDNA made from the entire isolated RNA. Assay: immunoSEQ multiplex PCR; the TCRdb copy retains only in-frame clones and omits some. The sample holds about 740,000 clones, roughly 13% seen once. As for this clone: What it binds is not known.

The sample was naive CD4+ T cells from blood. The sequence came from a man aged 18 to 29 with type 1 diabetes.

The CDR3 DNA reads TGTGCCAGCAGTTGGGCGGGAGGGTCCAATTCACCCCTCCACTTT. Protein product: CASSWAGGSNSPLHF. This sequence joins TRBV6-5 and TRBJ1-6; D unclear. Trimming shortened V by 4 bases and J by 7 bases, and 14 bases separated the two germline ends. CDR3 length equals 15 residues. Germline CDR1 is MNHEY and CDR2 is SVGAGI.